The rows below give T cell receptor beta chains drawn from one sample of a study of blood T cell repertoires in COVID-19. The repertoire was sequenced with immunoSEQ multiplex PCR; TCRdb's copy has only in-frame clones and lacks some. The repertoire includes 15,000 to 17,000 clones, around 83% of them detected once, and 50% to 60% sits in the top ten. Sample: peripheral blood. The receptors shown here come from a man in his sixties with acute or convalescent COVID-19. CDR3s leave out the opening cysteine and the closing phenylalanine or tryptophan. Only part of the rows carry a size: once, few, many, or a class if the clone is expanded.

-,TRBV28,ASRTGRNTEAF
-,TRBV6-5,ASSYDYRSSYNEQF
-,TRBV6-5,ASSPGGNQPQH
few,TRBV15,ATSASPGTYEQY
-,TRBV6-2/TRBV6-3,ASSTVETQY
-,TRBV12-3/TRBV12-4,ASSWGVYEQY
once,TRBV6-6,ATLTDSSSYEQY
-,TRBV15,ATSAQQYQETQY
-,TRBV10-3,AITRDSTNYEQY
-,TRBV29-1,SVGEVDRGDGYT
-,TRBV7-3,ASSFLRTVGLRTQY
-,TRBV10-3,AISRQGPLSSTDTQY
-,TRBV27,ASSWGGDNSPLH
-,TRBV28,ASSFGGGQANYGYT
-,TRBV6-6,ASSPDRASYNSPLH
-,TRBV29-1,SVSTGNTGTEAF
-,TRBV12-3/TRBV12-4,ASSSATGSPLH
-,TRBV7-2,ASTLGGGGDTDTQY